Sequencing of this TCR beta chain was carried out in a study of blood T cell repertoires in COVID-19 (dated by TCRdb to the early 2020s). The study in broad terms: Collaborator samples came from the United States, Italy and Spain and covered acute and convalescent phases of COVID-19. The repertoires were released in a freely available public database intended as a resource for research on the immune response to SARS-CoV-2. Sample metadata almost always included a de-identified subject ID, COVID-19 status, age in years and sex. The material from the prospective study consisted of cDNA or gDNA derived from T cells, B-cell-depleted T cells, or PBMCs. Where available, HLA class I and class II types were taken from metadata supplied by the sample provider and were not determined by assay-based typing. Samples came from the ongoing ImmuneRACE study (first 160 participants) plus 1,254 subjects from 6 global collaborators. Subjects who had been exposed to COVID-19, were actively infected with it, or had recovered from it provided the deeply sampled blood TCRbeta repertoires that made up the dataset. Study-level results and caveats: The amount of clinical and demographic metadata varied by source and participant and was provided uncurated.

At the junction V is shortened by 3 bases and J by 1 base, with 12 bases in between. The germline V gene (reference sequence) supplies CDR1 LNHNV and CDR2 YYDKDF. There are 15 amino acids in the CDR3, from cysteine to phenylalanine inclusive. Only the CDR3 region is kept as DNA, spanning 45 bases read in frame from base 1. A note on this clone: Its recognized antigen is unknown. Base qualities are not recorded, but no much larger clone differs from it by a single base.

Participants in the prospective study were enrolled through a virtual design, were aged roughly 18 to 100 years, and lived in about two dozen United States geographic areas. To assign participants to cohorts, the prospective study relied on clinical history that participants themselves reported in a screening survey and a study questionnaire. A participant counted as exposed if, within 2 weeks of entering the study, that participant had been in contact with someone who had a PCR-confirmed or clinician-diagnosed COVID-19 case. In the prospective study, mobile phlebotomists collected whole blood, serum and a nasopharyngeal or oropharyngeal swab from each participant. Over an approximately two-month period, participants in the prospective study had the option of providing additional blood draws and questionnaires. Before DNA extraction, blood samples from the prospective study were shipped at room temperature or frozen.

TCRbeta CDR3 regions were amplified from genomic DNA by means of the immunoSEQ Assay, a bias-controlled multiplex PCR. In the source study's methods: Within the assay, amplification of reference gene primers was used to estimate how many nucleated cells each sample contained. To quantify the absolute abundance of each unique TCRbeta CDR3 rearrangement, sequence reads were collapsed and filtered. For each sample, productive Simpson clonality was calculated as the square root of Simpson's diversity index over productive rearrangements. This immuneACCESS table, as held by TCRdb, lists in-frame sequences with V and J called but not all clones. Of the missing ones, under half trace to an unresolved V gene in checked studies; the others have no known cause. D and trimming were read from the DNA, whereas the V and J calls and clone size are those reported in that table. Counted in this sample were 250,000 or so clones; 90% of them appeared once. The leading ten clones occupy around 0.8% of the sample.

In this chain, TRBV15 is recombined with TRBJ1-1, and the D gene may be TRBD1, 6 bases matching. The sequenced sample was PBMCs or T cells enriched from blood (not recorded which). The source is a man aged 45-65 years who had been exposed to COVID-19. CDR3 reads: CATSRARGGNTEAFF. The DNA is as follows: TGTGCCACCAGCAGGGCCCGAGGGGGGAACACTGAAGCTTTCTTT.